This T cell receptor (beta chain) was recovered during a study of T cells in Graves' hyperthyroidism and ophthalmopathy. Broader study findings: In blood, most of the thyroid clonotypes expanded above 0.001 were also present.

This clonotype was seen repeatedly, ten times or more. The antigen remains undetermined. The CDR3 loop spans 14 amino acids. Germline loops: CDR1 MNHEY, CDR2 SVGAGI. V was pared by 1 base and J by 3 bases, with 9 bases between. TCR beta CDR3 sequences were amplified from RNA transcripts. RT-PCR in the first round (using the HTBI primer set) targeted the TCR CDR3. TCRdb analysed the multiplex PCR reads with MiXCR anew, one entry per CDR3 protein. The sample has a few hundred thousand distinct CDR3 sequences, approximately 13% seen once; the top ten hold less than 25%. Uncontrolled infection, other autoimmune disease, pregnancy or lactation excluded patients. The blood sample was taken at first hyperthyroidism diagnosis, before any ophthalmopathy symptoms. Using approximately 10 ml of fresh peripheral blood, PBMCs were prepared.

Sequenced sample: blood. The V gene is TRBV6-5, the J gene TRBJ1-2, with unresolved D. The receptor was isolated from a man aged 25-45 years with Graves' hyperthyroidism that later progressed to Graves' ophthalmopathy. The CDR3, as DNA: TGTGCCAGCAGTTACTTCCGCGGGGACTATGGCTACACCTTC. Translated: CASSYFRGDYGYTF.